This record covers a single T cell receptor beta chain. These data originate in a study of blood T cell repertoires in COVID-19. Study-level background: Spain, Italy and the United States supplied samples that represented acute and convalescent COVID-19. Sources were T cells, B-cell-depleted T cells, or PBMCs; the material itself was cDNA or gDNA.

Germline V CDR1 and CDR2: SGHTS, YDEGEE. This CDR3 has 15 amino acids. Deletions cut 4 bases from V and 6 bases from J, with 16 bases between. As handled by the study authors: Reference gene primers were amplified, and this amplification served to estimate nucleated cell counts. Profiled with immunoSEQ multiplex PCR; TCRdb holds only in-frame clones, not every one. D and trimming were read from the DNA, whereas the V and J calls and clone size are those reported in that table. The repertoire holds more than 65,000 clones, with nearly 80% as singletons. The specimen sequenced was peripheral blood. This chain connects TRBV5-8 to TRBJ1-4; D not certain. The sequence derives from a human donor in a cohort sampled during active COVID-19. In DNA form, the CDR3 reads TGTGCCAGCAGCGGTGGGCGGGCAGCGGATGAAAAACTGTTTTTT. This sequence encodes CASSGGRAADEKLFF.